This T cell receptor (beta chain) emerged from a study of blood T cell repertoires in COVID-19. Study overall: The origin of the acute and convalescent COVID-19 samples was the United States, Italy and Spain. The analysed material was cDNA or gDNA that came from T cells, B-cell-depleted T cells, or PBMCs.

Turning to this clone: The same CDR3 also results from other DNA sequences found in this sample.

Per germline, CDR1 SGHRS and CDR2 YFSETQ. Unmatched junction bases numbered 4, after V lost 0 bases and J lost 5 bases. This CDR3 has 14 residues. Original processing methods: Amplifying reference gene primers gave estimates of nucleated cell counts. The assay was immunoSEQ multiplex PCR, and TCRdb's table has in-frame clones only and misses some. That table gives V, J and clone size, and the DNA gave D and trimming. Here the sample spans 80,000 to 90,000 clones, about 85% being singletons. Seattle's cohort entered during active infection and was followed longitudinally. Sample: peripheral blood. This receptor was obtained from an elderly woman with COVID-19, enrolled during active disease. V gene TRBV5-1 combines with J gene TRBJ2-5; 7 bases map to TRBD2. The CDR3 reads CASSLGQGGETQYF. CDR3 DNA: TGCGCCAGCAGCTTGGGTCAGGGAGGGGAGACCCAGTACTTC.